This is a list of T cell receptor beta chains from one sample in a study of control samples from healthy donors and cancer patients. TCRdb's table, derived via immunoSEQ multiplex PCR, lists solely in-frame clones and lacks some. This sample has some 79,000 clones; roughly 90% occur once, and the top ten carry roughly 6.7%. The sequenced sample was blood. The receptors come from a man in his fifties in good health. Both conserved end residues are part of each CDR3. A D gene is named only where the DNA matches it firmly. The size of a clone is reported for some rows only, either as once, few or many, or as a class for expanded clones.

v_call	clone_size	j_call	d_call	cdr3_aa	cdr3_nt
TRBV19	.	TRBJ1-5	TRBD1	CASSITGVDQPQHF	TGTGCCAGTAGCATAACAGGGGTAGATCAGCCCCAGCATTTT
TRBV19	.	TRBJ1-3	.	CASSPEEMSGNTIYF	TGTGCCAGTAGTCCCGAGGAAATGTCTGGAAACACCATATATTTT
TRBV12-3/TRBV12-4	.	TRBJ1-5	.	CASSLTDNQPQHF	TGTGCCAGCAGCTTGACAGACAATCAGCCCCAGCATTTT
TRBV6-2/TRBV6-3	.	TRBJ2-2	.	CASSLTGIRTGELFF	TGTGCCAGCAGCCTAACAGGGATTCGCACCGGGGAGCTGTTTTTT
TRBV3-1/TRBV3-2	.	TRBJ2-1	TRBD2	CASSGAGGPVEQFF	TGTGCCAGCAGTGGAGCGGGGGGGCCGGTTGAGCAGTTCTTC
TRBV5-6	.	TRBJ1-1	TRBD1	CASSRGQGTTMNTEAFF	TGTGCCAGCAGCCGAGGACAGGGAACCACCATGAACACTGAAGCTTTCTTT
TRBV19	.	TRBJ1-2	.	CASSMMGGTYGYTF	TGTGCCAGTAGTATGATGGGGGGAACCTATGGCTACACCTTC
TRBV5-1	.	TRBJ2-3	TRBD2	CASRISGGQGSQYF	TGCGCCAGCAGAATTAGCGGGGGCCAGGGCTCGCAGTATTTT
TRBV4-1	.	TRBJ2-1	.	CASSQDPGSGYNEQFF	TGCGCCAGCAGCCAAGATCCGGGGTCCGGGTACAATGAGCAGTTCTTC
TRBV11-1	.	TRBJ1-5	.	CASSSGRNQPQHF	TGTGCCAGCAGCTCAGGGCGCAATCAGCCCCAGCATTTT
TRBV2	once	TRBJ2-2	.	CASSRDNTGELFF	TGTGCCAGCAGCAGGGATAACACCGGGGAGCTGTTTTTT
TRBV2	.	TRBJ2-7	.	CASQQGPEQYF	TGTGCCAGCCAACAGGGCCCCGAGCAGTACTTC
TRBV6-1	.	TRBJ2-3	.	CASSDRTGRGTDTQYF	TGTGCCAGCAGTGACCGGACAGGGAGGGGCACAGATACGCAGTATTTT
TRBV24-1	.	TRBJ2-3	.	CATSERQLDTQYF	TGTGCCACCAGTGAGCGACAGTTAGATACGCAGTATTTT
TRBV27	.	TRBJ1-5	.	CASSMGGAAARQPQHF	TGTGCCAGCAGTATGGGGGGAGCAGCCGCGCGGCAGCCCCAGCATTTT
TRBV12-5	.	TRBJ2-5	TRBD1	CASGLAEWDSETQYF	TGTGCTAGTGGTTTGGCAGAATGGGACAGCGAGACCCAGTACTTC